These 2 T cell receptor beta chains came from one sample sequenced in a study of shared clonotypes between healthy human individuals (TCRdb year 2020). Library creation used the immunoSEQ multiplex PCR assay. The source is immuneACCESS, and TCRdb retained only in-frame sequences with V and J called. Part of the clones is not carried over; for the studies checked, unresolved V genes explain less than half of this, and the remainder is unexplained. Across this sample there are 550,000 to 800,000 clones, with 74% seen only once. Around 1.6% of the sample belongs to the ten largest clones. Source material: memory CD4+ T cells sorted from blood. What the cell subset or site label conveys for this sample: CD45RA-negative fraction. These receptors all stem from a woman aged 25 to 39 in good health.

The rearrangement links TRBV23-1 to TRBJ2-7, with 8 positions matching TRBD2. TRBV23-1 is an ORF; its function is uncertain. The J segment lost 2 bases and the V segment lost 9 bases, leaving 6 bases of the junction unmatched. The CDR3 length is 13 residues. The CDR3 here is CARPGLVPYEQYF. The CDR3 DNA reads TGCGCCAGACCGGGACTAGTTCCCTACGAGCAGTACTTC.

The rearrangement joins TRBV30 to TRBJ1-1; no clear D. The germline V and J ends were trimmed by 2 bases and 1 base, with 5 bases remaining between them. The CDR3 has 12 amino acids. Germline V CDR1 and CDR2: GTSNPN, SVGIG (reference sequence). CDR3 amino acids: CAWSRQNTEAFF. CDR3 nucleotide sequence: TGTGCCTGGAGTAGACAGAACACTGAAGCTTTCTTT. The entire variable domain, with the rest obtained from reference TRBV30 and TRBJ1-1, is as follows: SQTIHQWPATLVQPVGSPLSLECTVEGTSNPNLYWYRQAAGRGLQLLFYSVGIGQISSEVPQNLSASRPQDRQFILSSKKLLLSDSGFYLCAWSRQNTEAFFGQGTRLTVV.